This TCR beta chain stems from a study of blood T cell repertoires in COVID-19. TCRdb's table, derived via immunoSEQ multiplex PCR, lists solely in-frame clones and lacks some. The sample has some 100,000 clones, more than 70% seen once. CDR1 and CDR2 (germline): MNHEY, SVGEGT. This CDR3 region has 15 residues. Trimming removed 5 bases at V and 0 bases at J, with 11 bases between. The receptor's source is a woman older than 75 with active COVID-19. The chain employs TRBV6-2 or TRBV6-3 and TRBJ2-1; D is unclear. The sample comprised peripheral blood. The CDR3 sequence is CASSNDRSSYNEQFF. Here the CDR3 DNA reads TGTGCCAGCAGTAACGACCGGAGCTCCTACAATGAGCAGTTCTTC.